A single sample is the source of the 30 T cell receptor beta chains below, sequenced in a study of shared clonotypes between healthy human individuals (dated by TCRdb to 2020 to 2021). Libraries were made using the immunoSEQ multiplex PCR assay. What TCRdb holds here is the immuneACCESS table cut down to in-frame rearrangements. Part of the clones is not present; checked against another copy, under half of the missing clones reflect an unresolved V gene, and the others are unexplained. In this sample the table shows nearly 2 million clones, approximately 94% of which occur a single time. In total, the top ten clones hold 1% to 1.5% of the sample. CD8 naive samples were obtained by positive selection for CCR7 among CD45RO-negative cells, yielding a CD45RA+CCR7+ population from which TemRA cells were excluded. Sequenced input: naive CD8+ T cells sorted from blood. Read against the paper, the sample's cell subset or site label means: CD45RA+CCR7+. The source of these receptors is a man younger than 30 in good health.

This clone occurred once. V gene TRBV21-1 combines with J gene TRBJ2-1; TRBD2 is the table's D call, not checked against the DNA. TRBV21-1 is described as a pseudogene. The CDR3 has 10 amino acids. This CDR3 reads CASSPLEQFF. The CDR3 bases are TGTGCCAGCAGCCCTCTTGAGCAGTTCTTC.

The chain joins TRBV27 to TRBJ2-7; 7 bases map to TRBD1. The CDR3 is 17 residues long. CDR1 and CDR2 from the germline V gene are MNHEY and SMNVEV (reference sequence). J lost 0 bases, V lost 1 base, and 9 bases had no gene match. The CDR3 loop reads CASSLYSGTATSYEQYF. CDR3 in DNA: TGTGCCAGCAGTTTATATTCCGGGACAGCCACCTCCTACGAGCAGTACTTC.

Of note for this clone: This sample includes further DNA sequences coding for the same CDR3. The chain uses TRBV7-9 and TRBJ2-7; 7 positions match TRBD2. This CDR3 comprises 12 residues. Germline CDR1 reads SEHNR; CDR2 reads FQNEAQ (reference sequence). With V trimmed by 4 bases and J by 6 bases, 3 bases remained unmatched. CDR3 DNA sequence: TGTGCCAGCAGCTCCACGGGGGGCGAGCAGTACTTC. As protein: CASSSTGGEQYF.

The chain is built from TRBV5-4 and TRBJ2-7; no clear D gene. The V gene's germline CDR1 is SGHNT and CDR2 YYREEE (reference sequence). This CDR3 spans 12 amino acids. V was trimmed by 4 bases and J by 0 bases, leaving 5 bases between them. DNA of the CDR3: TGTGCCAGCAGCGACCGCTCCTACGAGCAGTACTTC. This sequence encodes CASSDRSYEQYF.

The chain carries TRBV14 and TRBJ2-6; D unclear. The CDR3 is 13 amino acids. Germline CDR1 SGHDN, CDR2 FVKESK. V was shortened by 6 bases and J by 2 bases, with 5 bases between the two germline ends. CDR3 DNA: TGTGCCAGCAGGGCAGCTGGGGCCAACGTCCTGACTTTC. Residues: CASRAAGANVLTF. Drawing the rest from reference TRBV14 and TRBJ2-6, the complete variable domain is EAGVTQFPSHSVIEKGQTVTLRCDPISGHDNLYWYRRVMGKEIKFLLHFVKESKQDESGMPNNRFLAERTGGTYSTLKVQPAELEDSGVYFCASRAAGANVLTFGAGSRLTVL.

CDR3 nucleotides: TGTGCCAGCCTTTACGGACAGGGGGTTATCGGGGAGACCCAGTACTTC. Translated, it gives CASLYGQGVIGETQYF. V and J are TRBV2 and TRBJ2-5, with 10 bases that match TRBD1. With 8 bases clipped from V and 5 bases from J, the junction kept 14 bases outside the gene matches. Germline V gene data show CDR1 as SNHLY and CDR2 as FYNNEI. The CDR3 extends over 16 amino acids.

The V call is TRBV4-1, the J call TRBJ2-4; D is perhaps TRBD1 (6 bases). The CDR3 is made up of 14 amino acids. Trimming removed 1 base from V and 3 bases from J, with 7 bases in between. Germline V gene sequence: CDR1 MGHRA, CDR2 YSYEKL. CDR3 in DNA: TGCGCCAGCAGCCAAGGGACAGACAAAAACATTCAGTACTTC. This translates into CASSQGTDKNIQYF.

The chain has TRBV19 and TRBJ1-1; D ambiguous. CDR3 size: 15 residues. V lost 2 bases and J lost 8, with 18 bases in between. In germline, CDR1 is LNHDA, CDR2 SQIVND (reference sequence). CDR3 loop: CASSIRPGLGGEAFF. The DNA for the CDR3 is TGTGCCAGTAGTATACGGCCCGGGCTTGGAGGCGAAGCTTTCTTT.

The rearrangement links TRBV2 to TRBJ2-7; D is perhaps TRBD1 or TRBD2 (10 bases each). The V end lost 2 bases, the J end lost 11 bases, and 19 bases lay between the germline ends. Germline V gives CDR1 SNHLY, CDR2 FYNNEI. The CDR3 loop spans 14 amino acids. The CDR3 nucleotides read TGTGCCAGCAGTGAAATGGACAGGGGGACTAGCGAGTACTTC. Translating it yields CASSEMDRGTSEYF. The entire variable domain, with the rest obtained from reference TRBV2 and TRBJ2-7, is as follows: EPEVTQTPSHQVTQMGQEVILRCVPISNHLYFYWYRQILGQKVEFLVSFYNNEISEKSEIFDDQFSVERPDGSNFTLKIRSTKLEDSAMYFCASSEMDRGTSEYFGPGTRLTVT.

The V gene is TRBV7-8, the J gene TRBJ2-5; a possible D gene is TRBD2 (5 bases). This CDR3 spans 17 amino acids. V was shortened by 1 base and J by 2 bases, with 17 bases between the two germline ends. Germline V gives CDR1 SGHVS, CDR2 FQNEAQ. CDR3 bases: TGTGCCAGCAGCTTAGTCGTCGTGTTTCGGGAACAAGAGACCCAGTACTTC. As protein: CASSLVVVFREQETQYF.

This chain joins TRBV7-6 and TRBJ2-7; D is uncertain. V shed 5 bases and J shed 3 bases, with 8 bases lying between them. The CDR3 has 12 amino acids. Germline V gives CDR1 SGHVS, CDR2 FNYEAQ. In nucleotides, the CDR3 is TGTGCCAGCAGCGACGGCGGCTACGAGCAGTACTTC. Amino acids: CASSDGGYEQYF.

The chain is built from TRBV27 and TRBJ2-7; possible D gene TRBD2, 7 bases. Germline V CDR1 and CDR2: MNHEY, SMNVEV (reference sequence). The V end lost 5 bases, the J end lost 6 bases, and 17 bases lay between the germline ends. The CDR3 loop spans 14 amino acids. The CDR3 loop is CASSGGDTPGEQYF. CDR3 in DNA: TGTGCCAGCAGTGGGGGGGACACCCCGGGCGAGCAGTACTTC.

This sequence joins TRBV19 and TRBJ2-1, with 7 bases that match TRBD2. Trimming took 3 bases from V and 3 from J; bases not matched to a gene: 5. The CDR3 totals 15 residues. Germline V gene data show CDR1 as LNHDA and CDR2 as SQIVND (reference sequence). The CDR3 DNA is TGTGCCAGTAGTATCGGTACTAGCGACTACAATGAGCAGTTCTTC. It specifies CASSIGTSDYNEQFF.

Concerning this clone: The sample carries other DNA sequences with the same CDR3. CDR3 amino acids: CASSQDRSSGNTIYF. The CDR3 coding sequence is TGTGCCAGCAGCCAAGACAGATCCTCTGGAAACACCATATATTTT. The rearrangement uses TRBV4-2 and TRBJ1-3; D gene ambiguous. V was clipped by 0 bases and J by 0 bases, with 6 bases between them. The CDR3 length is 15 residues. Germline V gives CDR1 LGHNA, CDR2 YNFKEQ.

The rearrangement joins TRBV5-4 to TRBJ1-2, with D possibly matching TRBD1 (5 bases). Trimming removed 0 bases at V and 8 bases at J, with 20 bases between. Germline lookup yields CDR1 SGHNT and CDR2 YYREEE (reference sequence). This CDR3 contains 16 residues. The CDR3 loop is CASSLAPEEGEDGYTF. The CDR3 DNA reads as TGTGCCAGCAGCTTGGCCCCAGAGGAAGGGGAGGACGGCTACACCTTC.

A word on this clone: The same CDR3 can be traced to other DNA sequences in this sample. The V call is TRBV6-5, the J call TRBJ1-5; D possibly corresponds to TRBD1 (5 bases). This CDR3 is built from 13 residues. V lost 2 bases and J 7 bases, leaving 9 bases between the germline ends. CDR1 is MNHEY and CDR2 is SVGAGI in the germline V gene. The CDR3 loop is CASSYGRDQPQHF. DNA of the CDR3: TGTGCCAGCAGTTACGGGAGGGACCAGCCCCAGCATTTT.

This chain joins TRBV6-1 and TRBJ2-7; the D is unclear. Trimming removed 2 bases at V and 2 bases at J, with 4 bases between. The CDR3 has 12 amino acids. CDR1 MNHNS and CDR2 SASEGT come from the germline V gene. CDR3 sequence: CASSEWPYEQYF. The CDR3, as DNA: TGTGCCAGCAGTGAATGGCCCTACGAGCAGTACTTC.

The chain has TRBV2 and TRBJ2-3; TRBD1 matches at 7 bases. The ends lost 4 bases at V and 0 bases at J; junction bases unmatched: 4. Germline CDR1 SNHLY, CDR2 FYNNEI. The CDR3 consists of 15 residues. As DNA, the CDR3 is TGTGCCAGCAGTGCTGGGACAGATAGCACAGATACGCAGTATTTT. Protein product: CASSAGTDSTDTQYF. Variable domain in full (rest from reference TRBV2 and TRBJ2-3): EPEVTQTPSHQVTQMGQEVILRCVPISNHLYFYWYRQILGQKVEFLVSFYNNEISEKSEIFDDQFSVERPDGSNFTLKIRSTKLEDSAMYFCASSAGTDSTDTQYFGPGTRLTVL.

J is TRBJ2-7 and V is TRBV7-2, with D perhaps matching TRBD1 (5 bases). The CDR3 has 15 amino acids. CDR1 is SGHTA and CDR2 is FQGNSA in the germline V gene. The V end was cut by 5 bases, the J end by 5 bases, with 19 bases between. CDR3 sequence (DNA): TGTGCCAGCAGCGCCCCGACAAAAGGGGCGGACGAGCAGTACTTC. Amino acids: CASSAPTKGADEQYF.

V gene TRBV6-1 combines with J gene TRBJ1-4; the D is unclear. The V gene's germline CDR1 is MNHNS and CDR2 SASEGT. Trimming pared 6 bases from V and 6 bases from J, leaving 11 bases between. This CDR3 is built from 13 residues. The CDR3 region has the DNA TGTGCCAGCAGAGGGCCCCCGGATGAAAAACTGTTTTTT. Amino acid sequence: CASRGPPDEKLFF.

The gene calls are TRBV9 and TRBJ2-1, with 8 bases fitting TRBD2. J lost 4 bases, V lost 0 bases, and 9 bases had no gene match. Germline-derived CDR1 and CDR2 are SGDLS and YYNGEE. The CDR3 is 17 residues long. CDR3 protein: CASSVDERELQYNEQFF. The CDR3 bases are TGTGCCAGCAGCGTAGATGAGCGGGAGCTTCAGTACAATGAGCAGTTCTTC.

The V gene is TRBV2, the J gene TRBJ2-3, with D hard to call. The CDR3 contains 13 residues. Trimming left V 6 bases short and J 0 bases short, with 7 bases between. Looked up from germline, CDR1 is SNHLY and CDR2 is FYNNEI. The CDR3 here is CASRVGSTDTQYF. The CDR3 coding sequence is TGTGCCAGCAGAGTCGGAAGCACAGATACGCAGTATTTT.

V gene TRBV10-2 combines with J gene TRBJ2-3, with D unclear. V dropped 7 bases and J dropped 4 bases, with 3 bases sitting between them. The germline V gene has CDR1 WSHSY and CDR2 SAAADI. The CDR3 extends over 10 amino acids. CDR3 protein: CASMADTQYF. The DNA of the CDR3 is TGCGCCAGCATGGCAGATACGCAGTATTTT.

This chain links TRBV6-1 with TRBJ2-5; 11 bases agree with TRBD2. This CDR3 has 15 amino acids. Germline loops: CDR1 MNHNS, CDR2 SASEGT. V was pared by 4 bases and J by 5 bases, with 6 bases of the junction left unmatched. CDR3 coding DNA: TGTGCCAGCAGTGTTAGCGGGGGGGCGTTGGAGACCCAGTACTTC. Translated, it gives CASSVSGGALETQYF.

This sequence joins TRBV9 and TRBJ2-1, with D uncertain. V lost 3 bases and J 0 bases, leaving 4 bases between the germline ends. This CDR3 is 13 amino acids long. Germline V CDR1 and CDR2: SGDLS, YYNGEE. In nucleotides, the CDR3 is TGTGCCAGCAGCGGGAGCTCCTACAATGAGCAGTTCTTC. This encodes CASSGSSYNEQFF.

A single count supports this clone. The chain is built from TRBV5-1 and TRBJ2-1, with 9 positions matching TRBD2. Trimming cost V 4 bases and J 8 bases; bases outside gene matches: 13. This CDR3 comprises 16 residues. Germline assignment: CDR1 SGHRS and CDR2 YFSETQ. The CDR3 loop is CASSLPGGGARDEQFF. The CDR3 DNA reads as TGCGCCAGCAGCCTCCCCGGCGGGGGGGCCAGGGATGAGCAGTTCTTC.

The rearrangement joins TRBV6-1 to TRBJ1-1, with D possibly being TRBD1 (5 bases). Germline V gene lookup returns CDR1 MNHNS and CDR2 SASEGT. This CDR3 is 15 amino acids long. The V end was cut by 4 bases, the J end by 2 bases, with 14 bases between. CDR3 nucleotides: TGTGCCAGCAGTGGAGGATGGGGGATAAACACTGAAGCTTTCTTT. This gives the protein CASSGGWGINTEAFF.

This chain connects TRBV11-2 to TRBJ2-3; 15 bases fit TRBD2. The V and J ends lost 5 bases and 4 bases, in that order; junction bases with no gene match: 10. The germline gives CDR1 SGHAT, CDR2 FQNNGV. The CDR3 sequence is 18 residues long. CDR3 bases: TGTGCCAGCAGCGCCCCGGGACTAGCGGGGGGATTGGCAGATACGCAGTATTTT. Amino acid sequence: CASSAPGLAGGLADTQYF.

The CDR3 nucleotides are TGTGCCAGCAGCCCCGGTGTAGGAGGTGAGCAGTTCTTC. The encoded protein is CASSPGVGGEQFF. This chain joins TRBV7-3 and TRBJ2-1; tentative D call: TRBD2 (5 bases). The CDR3 extends over 13 amino acids. Germline CDR1 is SGHTA and CDR2 is FQGTGA. V was cut by 5 bases and J by 9 bases, with 14 bases left in between.

The chain employs TRBV5-6 and TRBJ1-5, with D unclear. The CDR3 consists of 12 residues. V lost 3 bases and J 4 bases, leaving 5 bases between the germline ends. CDR1 SGHDT and CDR2 YYEEEE come from the germline V gene. The CDR3 spells CASSSGNQPQHF. CDR3 DNA: TGTGCCAGCAGCTCGGGAAATCAGCCCCAGCATTTT.